Below are 18 T cell receptor beta chains sequenced from a single sample in a study of OX40 agonist ivuxolimab in advanced cancers. Only in-frame clones appear in the TCRdb table, and some are missing; sequencing was by immunoSEQ multiplex PCR. The table shows tens of thousands of clones, with 85% to 90% occurring only once. The sample in question was CD4+ or CD8+ T cells sorted from blood, obtained in a trial of the OX40 agonist ivuxolimab. These TCRs come from an adult with an advanced solid tumor such as melanoma, head and neck, liver or kidney cancer.

This chain joins TRBV19 and TRBJ2-3, with TRBD2 as a possible D gene (5 bases). This CDR3 has 14 residues. V gave up 2 bases and J gave up 0 bases, with 6 bases separating them. Germline V gene sequence: CDR1 LNHDA, CDR2 SQIVND (reference sequence). CDR3 region: CASSIRRSTDTQYF. The DNA for the CDR3 is TGTGCCAGTAGTATAAGGAGGAGCACAGATACGCAGTATTTT. Full variable domain (outside the CDR3, taken from reference TRBV19 and TRBJ2-3): DGGITQSPKYLFRKEGQNVTLSCEQNLNHDAMYWYRQDPGQGLRLIYYSQIVNDFQKGDIAEGYSVSREKKESFPLTVTSAQKNPTAFYLCASSIRRSTDTQYFGPGTRLTVL.

This sequence joins TRBV4-1 and TRBJ2-2; D gene uncertain. This CDR3 comprises 16 residues. Trimming pared 2 bases from V and 4 bases from J, leaving 14 bases between. Germline assignment: CDR1 MGHRA and CDR2 YSYEKL. CDR3 in amino acids: CASSQIRRPTTGELFF. CDR3 sequence (DNA): TGCGCCAGCAGCCAAATTCGGCGCCCGACCACCGGGGAGCTGTTTTTT.

V usage is TRBV13 and J usage is TRBJ2-5; 7 bases align to TRBD2. This CDR3 has 17 amino acids. V shed 5 bases, J shed 5 bases, and the junction held 17 bases outside the gene matches. Germline CDR1 is PRHDT and CDR2 is FYEKMQ (reference sequence). This CDR3 reads CASSLHGRAGVDETQYF. The CDR3 nucleotides are TGTGCCAGCAGCCTCCACGGTAGGGCGGGAGTGGATGAGACCCAGTACTTC.

The table lists this clone with a count of one. The identical CDR3 is also encoded by other nucleotide sequences in the sample. The chain employs TRBV30 and TRBJ2-5; TRBD1 might be the D (6 bases). Germline CDR1 and CDR2: GTSNPN and SVGIG (reference sequence). The length of the CDR3 is 12 residues. The V and J ends lost 5 bases and 5 bases respectively, with 12 bases between them. CDR3 nucleotide sequence: TGTGCCTGGGGCGCAGGGGACGAGACCCAGTACTTC. It yields the protein CAWGAGDETQYF.

V and J are TRBV5-6 and TRBJ1-2; 12 bases line up with TRBD1. Germline assignment: CDR1 SGHDT and CDR2 YYEEEE. V gave up 3 bases and J gave up 4 bases; unmatched junction bases: 4. The CDR3 is made up of 15 amino acids. The CDR3 DNA follows: TGTGCCAGCAGCTCCACGGGACAGGGGGCCTATGGCTACACCTTC. Protein product: CASSSTGQGAYGYTF.

V gene TRBV11-3 combines with J gene TRBJ2-5, with D perhaps TRBD1 (6 bases). CDR1 is SGHNT and CDR2 is YENEEA in the germline V gene. The CDR3 runs to 14 residues. V dropped 4 bases and J dropped 0 bases, with 9 bases sitting between them. CDR3 bases: TGTGCCAGCAGCTCAACAGGGTACCAAGAGACCCAGTACTTC. The encoded protein is CASSSTGYQETQYF.

The rearrangement joins TRBV6-6 to TRBJ2-1, with D possibly matching TRBD1 (5 bases). V dropped 0 bases and J dropped 6 bases, with 9 bases sitting between them. The CDR3 has 14 residues. The germline V gene encodes CDR1 MNHNY and CDR2 SVGAGI (reference sequence). The CDR3 nucleotides read TGTGCCAGCAGTTACTCTAGGGGTAGCAATGAGCAGTTCTTC. Translation gives CASSYSRGSNEQFF.

This sequence joins TRBV29-1 and TRBJ2-2; D is ambiguous. The CDR3 runs to 13 residues. The V and J ends lost 4 bases and 1 base respectively, with 7 bases between them. Per germline, CDR1 SQVTM and CDR2 ANQGSEA. The CDR3 DNA is TGCAGCGTTGTTGGTTTGAACACCGGGGAGCTGTTTTTT. Its translation is CSVVGLNTGELFF.

The gene calls are TRBV5-1 and TRBJ2-3, with TRBD1 matching 8 bases. V gave up 4 bases and J gave up 5 bases; unmatched junction bases: 6. The V gene's germline CDR1 is SGHRS and CDR2 YFSETQ. This CDR3 is 14 amino acids long. In nucleotides, the CDR3 is TGCGCCAGCAGCCAGGACAGGGCTGGAGATACGCAGTATTTT. The encoded protein is CASSQDRAGDTQYF.

The chain joins TRBV2 to TRBJ2-1; D uncertain. V lost 5 bases, J lost 7 bases, and 6 bases lay in between. Germline values: CDR1 SNHLY, CDR2 FYNNEI. This CDR3 has 11 amino acids. CDR3 nucleotide sequence: TGTGCCAGCAGTCCGGCAAATGAGCAGTTCTTC. Encoded protein: CASSPANEQFF.

CDR3 residues: CASSLNGLNTGELFF. DNA of the CDR3: TGCGCCAGCAGCTTGAACGGACTAAACACCGGGGAGCTGTTTTTT. The J gene is TRBJ2-2, the V gene TRBV5-1; TRBD2 is a possible D gene (6 bases). V was trimmed by 1 base and J by 2 bases, leaving 9 bases between them. The CDR3 extends over 15 amino acids. CDR1 SGHRS and CDR2 YFSETQ come from the germline V gene.

This sequence joins TRBV10-3 and TRBJ2-1, with TRBD2 identical over 10 bases. This CDR3 region has 15 residues. Germline CDR1 reads ENHRY; CDR2 reads SYGVKD. V lost 6 bases, J lost 5 bases, and 7 bases stayed unmatched. Here the CDR3 reads CAIRRLAGNNNEQFF. CDR3 bases: TGTGCCATCAGGAGACTAGCGGGCAATAACAATGAGCAGTTCTTC.

The rearrangement uses TRBV28 and TRBJ2-7; D call uncertain. The germline V and J ends were trimmed by 4 bases and 0 bases, with 4 bases remaining between them. Germline CDR1 is MDHEN and CDR2 is SYDVKM. The CDR3 extends over 12 amino acids. The CDR3: CASSWASYEQYF. CDR3 nucleotide sequence: TGTGCCAGCAGTTGGGCCTCCTACGAGCAGTACTTC.

The V gene is TRBV4-3, the J gene TRBJ2-2; D is ambiguous. This CDR3 is built from 15 residues. CDR1 is LGHNA and CDR2 is YSLEER in the germline V gene. The V end lost 2 bases, the J end lost 0 bases, and 7 bases lay between the germline ends. The CDR3 region has the DNA TGCGCCAGCAGCCAACACACTTCGAACACCGGGGAGCTGTTTTTT. This sequence encodes CASSQHTSNTGELFF.

This chain connects TRBV2 to TRBJ1-5, with D perhaps TRBD1 (6 bases). The germline gives CDR1 SNHLY, CDR2 FYNNEI. This CDR3 has 14 residues. V gave up 4 bases and J gave up 0 bases, with 7 bases separating them. The CDR3 here is CASSGGLSNQPQHF. CDR3 sequence (DNA): TGTGCCAGCAGTGGGGGGCTTAGCAATCAGCCCCAGCATTTT.

This clone was counted between two and nine times. The chain uses TRBV28 and TRBJ1-4; D not certain. The CDR3 runs 14 residues. The V gene's germline CDR1 is MDHEN and CDR2 SYDVKM. The V and J ends lost 2 bases and 5 bases respectively, with 9 bases between them. CDR3 in DNA: TGTGCCAGCAGTTTACAGGCTGAGAATGAAAAACTGTTTTTT. Amino acid sequence: CASSLQAENEKLFF.

The J gene is TRBJ2-7, the V gene TRBV5-8, with unresolved D. The CDR3 has 13 residues. V was trimmed by 2 bases and J by 7 bases, leaving 13 bases between them. Looked up from germline, CDR1 is SGHTS and CDR2 is YDEGEE. CDR3: CASSFVGTREQYF. CDR3 sequence (DNA): TGTGCCAGCAGCTTCGTTGGAACTCGGGAGCAGTACTTC.

This clone was counted once. The CDR3, as DNA: TGTGCCATCAAGCAGGGCGGGTCCTACAATGAGCAGTTCTTC. Amino acid sequence: CAIKQGGSYNEQFF. This sequence joins TRBV10-3 and TRBJ2-1; D may be TRBD1 or TRBD2 (5 bases each). Germline loops: CDR1 ENHRY, CDR2 SYGVKD. The CDR3 is 14 residues long. The V end lost 7 bases, the J end lost 1 base, and 11 bases lay between the germline ends.